These 29 T cell receptor beta chains came from one sample sequenced in a study of blood T cells in healthy people across ages. Through a sample-barcoded 5' primer and a J-beta primer mix, a second PCR was run for roughly 7 to 11 cycles. TCRdb ran MiXCR on the 5' RACE reads and lists one entry per CDR3 protein. This sample carries under 850,000 distinct CDR3 sequences, 36% of them seen once, and the ten largest clones take approximately 12%. The material sequenced was blood. Source of these receptors: a man younger than 35 in good health.

This clonotype was seen a single time. This chain uses TRBV25-1 with TRBJ2-1, with 8 nucleotides matching TRBD2. The V segment lost 7 bases and the J segment 2 bases; nucleotides outside the gene matches: 7. The CDR3 length is 15 residues. Per the germline V gene, CDR1 is MGHDK and CDR2 is SYGVNS. CDR3 sequence (DNA): TGTGCCAGCATCCACAGCGGGAGACCCTACAATGAGCAGTTCTTC. Its protein is CASIHSGRPYNEQFF.

This clonotype was observed a few times. The chain has TRBV6-5 and TRBJ2-2, with D possibly being TRBD2 (6 bases). The CDR3 is made up of 16 amino acids. V gave up 9 bases and J gave up 1 base, with 18 bases separating them. Germline CDR1 MNHEY, CDR2 SVGAGI. CDR3 sequence reads: CASWTTILKNTGELFF. DNA for the CDR3: TGTGCCAGTTGGACTACCATTCTAAAGAACACCGGGGAGCTGTTTTTT.

The table lists this clonotype with many counts. The CDR3: CASSLAGTGVGYTF. The CDR3 region has the DNA TGCGCCAGCAGCCTTGCCGGGACAGGGGTCGGCTACACCTTC. The rearrangement joins TRBV4-3 to TRBJ1-2; 10 bases are shared with TRBD1. V lost 4 bases, J lost 8 bases, and 7 bases stayed unmatched. This CDR3 spans 14 amino acids. Germline values: CDR1 LGHNA, CDR2 YSLEER.

This clonotype was observed a single time. This sequence joins TRBV14 and TRBJ1-6; tentatively, D is TRBD1 (6 bases). From germline, CDR1 is SGHDN and CDR2 FVKESK. V gave up 1 base and J gave up 10 bases, with 20 bases separating them. This CDR3 has 17 residues. The CDR3 bases are TGTGCCAGCAGCCAAGGGGCCGCAGGGGAGATTTACTCACCCCTCCACTTT. This codes for CASSQGAAGEIYSPLHF.

The J gene is TRBJ2-1, the V gene TRBV9; tentative D call: TRBD1 (6 bases). Germline V gene sequence: CDR1 SGDLS, CDR2 YYNGEE. V was clipped by 3 bases and J by 3 bases, with 13 bases between them. The CDR3 is 15 residues long. In nucleotides, the CDR3 is TGTGCCAGCAGCGCCGGGACAAGGTACTACAATGAGCAGTTCTTC. This translates into CASSAGTRYYNEQFF. The entire variable domain, with the rest obtained from reference TRBV9 and TRBJ2-1, is as follows: DSGVTQTPKHLITATGQRVTLRCSPRSGDLSVYWYQQSLDQGLQFLIQYYNGEERAKGNILERFSAQQFPDLHSELNLSSLELGDSALYFCASSAGTRYYNEQFFGPGTRLTVL.

This clonotype was observed a few times. This sequence joins TRBV20-1 and TRBJ2-1; D unclear. Trimming removed 1 base from V and 0 bases from J, with 7 bases in between. Germline V CDR1 and CDR2: DFQATT, SNEGSKA (reference sequence). The CDR3 has 14 amino acids. The CDR3, as DNA: TGCAGTGCTAGAGTGGCGAGCTCCTACAATGAGCAGTTCTTC. This gives the protein CSARVASSYNEQFF.

This clonotype was observed a handful of times. The junction and the germline gene differ at one end; a read error may be behind it. The rearrangement uses TRBV6-2 or TRBV6-3 and TRBJ1-5; D is uncertain. Germline CDR1 MNHEY, CDR2 SVGEGT. The CDR3 extends over 14 amino acids. CDR3 amino acids: CASSYDISNQPQHF. Written as DNA, the CDR3 is TGTGCCAGCAGTTACGACATTAGCAACCAGCCCCAGCATTTT.

The chain links TRBV18 to TRBJ2-3; 7 bases fit TRBD1. This CDR3 comprises 20 residues. J gave up 4 bases and V 2 bases, and 21 bases lay outside the gene matches. Germline values: CDR1 KGHSH, CDR2 LQKENI. CDR3 coding DNA: TGTGCCAGCTCACCATTGAGGGCCCAAACGAGTGAGGGGGCGTCAGATACGCAGTATTTT. It yields the protein CASSPLRAQTSEGASDTQYF.

The chain joins TRBV4-3 to TRBJ2-2, with TRBD2 identical over 10 bases. The CDR3 spans 18 residues. V shed 5 bases, J shed 1 base, and the junction held 10 bases outside the gene matches. The germline V gene encodes CDR1 LGHNA and CDR2 YSLEER. CDR3 region: CASSVGILAGVNTGELFF. DNA for the CDR3: TGCGCCAGCAGCGTAGGGATCCTAGCGGGGGTGAACACCGGGGAGCTGTTTTTT.

This clonotype has just a few counts. This chain uses TRBV6-6 with TRBJ2-7, with D tentatively TRBD1 (6 bases). CDR1 is MNHNY, CDR2 SVGAGI, per germline (reference sequence). Trimming took off 2 bases at V and 6 bases at J, with 14 bases between the two ends. The CDR3 length is 14 residues. This CDR3 is CASSYGQGQGEQYF. As DNA, the CDR3 is TGTGCCAGCAGTTACGGGCAGGGGCAGGGCGAGCAGTACTTC.

The chain links TRBV28 to TRBJ1-1; TRBD1 aligns across 8 bases. Per germline, CDR1 MDHEN and CDR2 SYDVKM. With V trimmed by 8 bases and J by 5 bases, 4 bases remained unmatched. The CDR3 sequence is 12 residues long. For the CDR3, the DNA is TGTGCCAGCGTTCAGGGGGCTACTGAAGCTTTCTTT. Translation gives CASVQGATEAFF.

This clonotype was seen a few times. The V call is TRBV6-5, the J call TRBJ2-1; TRBD1 might be the D (6 bases). Germline CDR1 MNHEY, CDR2 SVGAGI. The CDR3 contains 12 residues. V was trimmed by 5 bases and J by 8 bases, leaving 10 bases between them. The CDR3 spells CASSVQGYEQFF. CDR3 DNA: TGTGCCAGCAGTGTTCAGGGGTATGAGCAGTTCTTC.

The chain employs TRBV15 and TRBJ2-1; D is unresolved. In germline, CDR1 is LNHNV, CDR2 YYDKDF (reference sequence). Trimming removed 8 bases at V and 2 bases at J, with 10 bases between. The CDR3 consists of 13 residues. The CDR3 bases are TGTGCCACCGATGACGAAGCCTACAATGAGCAGTTCTTC. It is translated as CATDDEAYNEQFF.

V usage is TRBV12-3 or TRBV12-4 and J usage is TRBJ2-4; perhaps TRBD1 as D (5 bases). V lost 7 bases, J lost 3 bases, and 19 bases lay in between. The CDR3 covers 16 residues. The CDR3: CASTKGVTTNKNIQYF. The CDR3 region has the DNA TGTGCCAGCACCAAAGGGGTCACCACCAACAAAAACATTCAGTACTTC.

Note on this clonotype: Relative to the germline gene, one junction end is altered; a read error may explain this. The chain joins TRBV12-3 or TRBV12-4 to TRBJ2-3, with D uncertain. The CDR3 covers 12 residues. This chain's CDR3 is CASSIGADAQYF. The CDR3 region has the DNA TGTGCCAGCAGCATTGGAGCAGATGCGCAGTATTTT.

V usage is TRBV5-1 and J usage is TRBJ2-2; D is ambiguous. V shed 3 bases and J shed 0 bases, with 6 bases lying between them. The CDR3 runs to 14 residues. Germline lookup yields CDR1 SGHRS and CDR2 YFSETQ. CDR3 sequence: CASSSHPNTGELFF. The CDR3 DNA sequence: TGCGCCAGCAGCTCACATCCGAACACCGGGGAGCTGTTTTTT.

The chain's CDR3 is CATSVKSGGTYNEQYF. CDR3 DNA sequence: TGTGCCACCAGTGTCAAGAGCGGGGGGACCTACAATGAGCAGTACTTC. V is TRBV24-1 and J is TRBJ2-1, with 9 positions matching TRBD2. Near its end, the DNA agrees better with TRBJ2-7, so the J call may be wrong. The CDR3 is made up of 16 amino acids. Germline assignment: CDR1 KGHDR and CDR2 SFDVKD.

In regard to this clonotype: A read error may explain this, as a much larger clone is one base away. The genes are TRBV5-1 and TRBJ2-5, with D tentatively TRBD2 (6 bases). This CDR3 has 14 residues. Germline V gene lookup returns CDR1 SGHRS and CDR2 YFSETQ. V lost 2 bases and J 11 bases, leaving 19 bases between the germline ends. CDR3 coding DNA: TGCGCCAGCAGCTTAGCGGGCGCTAACAATGAGCAGTACTTC. It yields the protein CASSLAGANNEQYF.

The table lists this clonotype with many counts. The chain carries TRBV20-1 and TRBJ2-3; D gene ambiguous. This CDR3 contains 12 residues. V was shortened by 1 base and J by 14 bases, with 16 bases between the two germline ends. CDR1 and CDR2 from the germline V gene are DFQATT and SNEGSKA (reference sequence). The CDR3 region has the DNA TGCAGTGCTAGAGCTCGGCACGAGGTCATGTATTTT. Translating it yields CSARARHEVMYF.

The chain combines TRBV15 with TRBJ2-5; 11 positions match TRBD1. Germline values: CDR1 LNHNV, CDR2 YYDKDF (reference sequence). CDR3 size: 15 residues. Unmatched junction bases numbered 11, after V lost 3 bases and J lost 11 bases. For the CDR3, the DNA is TGTGCCACCAGCAGGGTAAAGGGACAGGGGGAAGAGCAGTACTTC. Residues: CATSRVKGQGEEQYF.

As for this clonotype: The junction departs from the called germline gene at one end, perhaps through a read error. The V gene is TRBV7-2, the J gene TRBJ2-5; 9 bases line up with TRBD2. The germline V gene encodes CDR1 SGHTA and CDR2 FQGNSA. The CDR3 totals 16 residues. CDR3 sequence: CASSLGASGVQETRYF. Here the CDR3 DNA reads TGTGCCAGCAGCTTAGGGGCTAGCGGGGTCCAAGAGACCCGGTACTTC. The whole variable domain, remainder taken from reference TRBV7-2 and TRBJ2-5, is GAGVSQSPSNKVTEKGKDVELRCDPISGHTALYWYRQSLGQGLEFLIYFQGNSAPDKSGLPSDRFSAERTGGSVSTLTIQRTQQEDSAVYLCASSLGASGVQETRYFGPGTRLLVL.

This clonotype was detected ten times or more. V is TRBV20-1 and J is TRBJ2-4; TRBD1 agrees at 8 bases. This CDR3 region has 12 residues. The germline V gene has CDR1 DFQATT and CDR2 SNEGSKA (reference sequence). V lost 6 bases to trimming and J lost 15 bases; unmatched junction nucleotides: 13. The CDR3 DNA follows: TGCAGTGCGTCGGGACAGGCTCTTATCCCGTACTTC. Amino acid sequence: CSASGQALIPYF.

This clonotype was detected many times. This chain connects TRBV20-1 to TRBJ2-1, with D unclear. Looked up from germline, CDR1 is DFQATT and CDR2 is SNEGSKA (reference sequence). V was trimmed by 1 base and J by 0 bases, leaving 10 bases between them. The CDR3 has 15 residues. The CDR3 spells CSARVRHFSYNEQFF. The CDR3 DNA sequence: TGCAGTGCTAGAGTCAGACACTTCTCCTACAATGAGCAGTTCTTC.

This clonotype came up a few times. V usage is TRBV7-2 and J usage is TRBJ1-5; 9 bases are a match to TRBD1. CDR3 size: 15 residues. V shed 5 bases and J 7 bases; nucleotides not matched to a gene: 9. Germline CDR1 reads SGHTA; CDR2 reads FQGNSA. This CDR3 reads CASSARTGDMQPQHF. The CDR3 region has the DNA TGTGCCAGCAGCGCGCGGACAGGGGATATGCAGCCCCAGCATTTT.

The gene calls are TRBV14 and TRBJ1-4; no clear D gene. The V end was cut by 3 bases, the J end by 9 bases, with 8 bases between. The CDR3 is 12 amino acids. Looked up from germline, CDR1 is SGHDN and CDR2 is FVKESK. The CDR3 coding sequence is TGTGCCAGCAGCCAGTCGGAACAAAAACTGTTTTTT. The encoded protein is CASSQSEQKLFF.

The rearrangement joins TRBV7-2 to TRBJ2-5, with D possibly being TRBD1 (7 bases). CDR1 and CDR2 from the germline V gene are SGHTA and FQGNSA. V was pared by 6 bases and J by 4 bases, with 18 bases between. The CDR3 sequence is 15 residues long. CDR3 in DNA: TGTGCCAGCAGGCGGGCCAGGGGGGAAAGAGAGACCCAGTACTTC. Protein sequence: CASRRARGERETQYF.

The chain couples TRBV3-1 to TRBJ1-1, with D maybe TRBD1 (5 bases). The V gene's germline CDR1 is LGHDT and CDR2 YNNKEL (reference sequence). The CDR3 loop spans 15 amino acids. The V end lost 5 bases, the J end lost 4 bases, and 17 bases lay between the germline ends. As DNA, the CDR3 is TGTGCCAGCAGCGTGCGGGGAGGGGTCGGCACTGAAGCTTTCTTT. It codes for CASSVRGGVGTEAFF.

This clonotype was counted many times. The chain has TRBV2 and TRBJ1-1, with D unresolved. Germline CDR1 is SNHLY and CDR2 is FYNNEI. The CDR3 spans 15 residues. Trimming removed 4 bases from V and 1 base from J, with 13 bases in between. The CDR3 DNA follows: TGTGCCAGCAGTGGAGGACGGACGGGGAACACTGAAGCTTTCTTT. Its translation: CASSGGRTGNTEAFF.

This clonotype was observed a few times. This may stem from a read error, because a much larger clone lies one nucleotide away. CDR3 sequence (DNA): TGCAGCCCCAAAAACAGCGAACTAGAGCAGTACTTC. It specifies CSPKNSELEQYF. The chain joins TRBV20-1 to TRBJ2-7, with D uncertain. This CDR3 region has 12 residues. In germline, CDR1 is DFQATT, CDR2 SNEGSKA (reference sequence).